Presented here are 27 T cell receptor beta chains from one specimen sequenced in a study of beta chain features in type 1 diabetes. Study conclusions and caveats: Shortening of TCRB CDR3s, moderate but significant, appeared in all four CD4+ subsets of Type 1 diabetes patients.

No antigen is known for these receptors. Investigators reverse transcribed all isolated RNA, so they sequenced expressed TCRB transcripts. The repertoire was sequenced with immunoSEQ multiplex PCR; TCRdb's copy has only in-frame clones and lacks some. The sample has 350,000 to 400,000 clones, over 10% seen once. Specimen: naive CD4+ T cells from blood. The receptors come from a woman in her late teens or twenties with type 1 diabetes.

The CDR3 region is CASSPGTGNEQFF. As DNA, the CDR3 is TGTGCCAGCTCACCCGGAACAGGCAATGAGCAGTTCTTC. The chain is built from TRBV18 and TRBJ2-1; tentative D call: TRBD1 (5 bases). Germline assignment: CDR1 KGHSH and CDR2 LQKENI. This CDR3 contains 13 residues. Trimming removed 3 bases at V and 6 bases at J, with 9 bases between. The complete variable domain, with remaining parts taken from reference TRBV18 and TRBJ2-1, reads NAGVMQNPRHLVRRRGQEARLRCSPMKGHSHVYWYRQLPEEGLKFMVYLQKENIIDESGMPKERFSAEFPKEGPSILRIQQVVRGDSAAYFCASSPGTGNEQFFGPGTRLTVL.

This clone was counted only a few times. J is TRBJ2-1 and V is TRBV9; D is undetermined. The CDR3 runs 15 residues. In germline, CDR1 is SGDLS, CDR2 YYNGEE. Between the trimmed V and J ends, which lost 0 bases and 7 bases, there was a span of 14 bases. The CDR3 DNA sequence: TGTGCCAGCAGCGTAGTGGTAGCCGGTGCGAATGAGCAGTTCTTC. Residues: CASSVVVAGANEQFF.

V and J are TRBV4-2 and TRBJ2-2, with 11 bases identical to TRBD2. CDR1 and CDR2 from the germline V gene are LGHNA and YNFKEQ. The CDR3 loop spans 18 amino acids. Trimming cost V 4 bases and J 5 bases; bases outside gene matches: 12. The CDR3 spells CASSPFELAGGRTGELFF. CDR3 sequence (DNA): TGTGCCAGCAGCCCATTTGAGCTAGCGGGAGGTAGAACCGGGGAGCTGTTTTTT.

This clone appeared a few times. The chain couples TRBV11-3 to TRBJ2-5; 14 nucleotides agree with TRBD2. The CDR3 has 16 residues. The V segment lost 4 bases and the J segment 5 bases; nucleotides outside the gene matches: 6. CDR1 and CDR2 from the germline V gene are SGHNT and YENEEA. The CDR3 DNA is TGTGCCAGCAGCTCCGGGACTAGCGGGGGAACGGAGACCCAGTACTTC. This sequence encodes CASSSGTSGGTETQYF.

The chain couples TRBV13 to TRBJ1-4, with a tentative D call TRBD1 (6 bases). This CDR3 has 15 amino acids. Germline CDR1 is PRHDT and CDR2 is FYEKMQ (reference sequence). Trimming removed 0 bases from V and 3 bases from J, with 8 bases in between. CDR3 sequence: CASSLGSGANEKLFF. CDR3 bases: TGTGCCAGCAGCTTAGGATCAGGGGCTAATGAAAAACTGTTTTTT.

This clone has just a few counts. This sequence joins TRBV19 and TRBJ1-2; 9 bases are a match to TRBD1. The CDR3 sequence is 16 residues long. V was clipped by 3 bases and J by 4 bases; unmatched bases: 9. Looked up from germline, CDR1 is LNHDA and CDR2 is SQIVND (reference sequence). The CDR3 coding sequence is TGTGCCAGTAGTATTACCGGGACAGGGTCCGGCTATGGCTACACCTTC. This encodes CASSITGTGSGYGYTF.

The sample holds a few counts of this clone. The chain carries TRBV5-6 and TRBJ2-6; D remains unclear. The ends were cut back, 4 bases at V and 2 bases at J, with 10 bases in the middle. The length of the CDR3 is 15 residues. Germline V gives CDR1 SGHDT, CDR2 YYEEEE. The CDR3 bases are TGTGCCAGCAGCGCCGACTTGGCTGGGGCCAACGTCCTGACTTTC. Residues: CASSADLAGANVLTF.

This clone turned up a few times. This sequence joins TRBV15 and TRBJ2-1; no definite D call. The ends were cut back, 0 bases at V and 8 bases at J, with 11 bases in the middle. Germline V gene sequence: CDR1 LNHNV, CDR2 YYDKDF (reference sequence). This CDR3 spans 14 amino acids. The CDR3 region is CATSREFFYDEQFF. Here the CDR3 DNA reads TGTGCCACCAGCAGAGAATTTTTTTATGATGAGCAGTTCTTC.

The chain employs TRBV4-2 and TRBJ1-2; D ambiguous. Germline values: CDR1 LGHNA, CDR2 YNFKEQ. The length of the CDR3 is 15 residues. V dropped 1 base and J dropped 6 bases, with 15 bases sitting between them. CDR3 loop: CASSQAGTNRDGYTF. Here the CDR3 DNA reads TGTGCCAGCAGCCAAGCAGGTACCAATAGAGATGGCTACACCTTC.

There are a few counts of this clone. The V gene is TRBV6-6, the J gene TRBJ1-1; 9 nucleotides agree with TRBD1. This CDR3 region has 14 residues. Germline CDR1 reads MNHNY; CDR2 reads SVGAGI (reference sequence). V was pared by 4 bases and J by 7 bases, with 7 bases of the junction left unmatched. The DNA of the CDR3 is TGTGCCAGCAGTTTCTCCAGACAGGGGGTTGAAGCTTTCTTT. Translation gives CASSFSRQGVEAFF.

The chain links TRBV7-8 to TRBJ2-1, with D possibly matching TRBD1 (6 bases). Trimming removed 5 bases from V and 4 bases from J, with 15 bases in between. Germline CDR1 SGHVS, CDR2 FQNEAQ. The CDR3 covers 15 residues. CDR3 sequence (DNA): TGTGCCAGCAGCCCCGACAGGTCAAGATACAATGAGCAGTTCTTC. Its protein is CASSPDRSRYNEQFF.

This clone has just a few counts. The DNA of the CDR3 is TGTGCCAGCAGCTTAGGACAGGGGGGACACTATGGCTACACCTTC. This gives the protein CASSLGQGGHYGYTF. The chain recombines TRBV7-2 with TRBJ1-2, with 9 bases identical to TRBD1. Germline V gives CDR1 SGHTA, CDR2 FQGNSA. The CDR3 is 15 amino acids. Trimming removed 1 base from V and 3 bases from J; junction bases left unmatched: 3. Supplemented by reference TRBV7-2 and TRBJ1-2, the full variable domain reads GAGVSQSPSNKVTEKGKDVELRCDPISGHTALYWYRQSLGQGLEFLIYFQGNSAPDKSGLPSDRFSAERTGGSVSTLTIQRTQQEDSAVYLCASSLGQGGHYGYTFGSGTRLTVV.

This clone came up a few times. This chain links TRBV6-5 with TRBJ2-3; 11 nucleotides match TRBD2. With 6 bases clipped from V and 7 bases from J, the junction kept 9 bases outside the gene matches. There are 15 residues in the CDR3. From germline, CDR1 is MNHEY and CDR2 SVGAGI. CDR3 region: CASSRTGTSGNTQYF. The DNA for the CDR3 is TGTGCCAGCAGCCGGACCGGGACTAGCGGAAATACGCAGTATTTT.

This chain joins TRBV5-1 and TRBJ2-1; TRBD2 aligns across 12 bases. The CDR3 extends over 14 amino acids. CDR1 SGHRS and CDR2 YFSETQ come from the germline V gene. J gave up 10 bases and V 3 bases, and 5 bases lay outside the gene matches. CDR3 coding DNA: TGCGCCAGCAGCTCCTCCCTAGCGGGAGGGGAGCAGTTCTTC. It specifies CASSSSLAGGEQFF.

This clone has more than one count but fewer than ten. The CDR3 DNA reads as TGTGCCAGCAGCTTCAGCTTGACAGCCTATGGCTACACCTTC. Encoded protein: CASSFSLTAYGYTF. The chain uses TRBV7-2 and TRBJ1-2; maybe TRBD1 (5 bases). Germline CDR1 SGHTA, CDR2 FQGNSA. The ends were cut back, 3 bases at V and 4 bases at J, with 12 bases in the middle. CDR3 length: 14 amino acids. The full variable domain, its missing parts supplied by reference TRBV7-2 and TRBJ1-2, is GAGVSQSPSNKVTEKGKDVELRCDPISGHTALYWYRQSLGQGLEFLIYFQGNSAPDKSGLPSDRFSAERTGGSVSTLTIQRTQQEDSAVYLCASSFSLTAYGYTFGSGTRLTVV.

This clone was seen more than once but under ten times. The V call is TRBV5-1, the J call TRBJ2-1; 8 nucleotides match TRBD2. J was trimmed by 8 bases and V by 4 bases; bases with no gene match: 8. Germline V lookup: CDR1 SGHRS, CDR2 YFSETQ. The CDR3 is 14 residues long. The CDR3 region is CASSPGLALDEQFF. Written as DNA, the CDR3 is TGCGCCAGCAGCCCCGGACTAGCCCTTGATGAGCAGTTCTTC.

The chain carries TRBV11-2 and TRBJ2-5; 7 nucleotides agree with TRBD1. This CDR3 comprises 16 residues. V gave up 0 bases and J gave up 5 bases; unmatched junction bases: 9. Germline V CDR1 and CDR2: SGHAT, FQNNGV. The CDR3 spells CASSLDRAGGRETQYF. CDR3 coding DNA: TGTGCCAGCAGCTTAGATCGGGCAGGGGGTAGGGAGACCCAGTACTTC.

The chain is built from TRBV19 and TRBJ2-7; possibly TRBD1 for D (5 bases). CDR1 and CDR2 from the germline V gene are LNHDA and SQIVND (reference sequence). The CDR3 runs 13 residues. Trimming cost V 3 bases and J 5 bases, with 11 bases left between them. CDR3 nucleotides: TGTGCCAGTAGTATTCGCAGGGCCCACGAGCAGTACTTC. Its translation is CASSIRRAHEQYF.

The V call is TRBV19, the J call TRBJ1-2; possibly TRBD1 for D (5 bases). Germline CDR1 reads LNHDA; CDR2 reads SQIVND (reference sequence). The ends were cut back, 6 bases at V and 3 bases at J, with 14 bases in the middle. The length of the CDR3 is 14 residues. The CDR3 nucleotides read TGTGCCAGTAGGAAAGAGACAGCAGACTATGGCTACACCTTC. Translated, it gives CASRKETADYGYTF.

The genes are TRBV7-9 and TRBJ2-1; D is uncertain. The CDR3 contains 12 residues. V was shortened by 3 bases and J by 9 bases, with 9 bases between the two germline ends. CDR1 and CDR2 from the germline V gene are SEHNR and FQNEAQ (reference sequence). The CDR3 region is CASSFHGGEQFF. As DNA, the CDR3 is TGTGCCAGCAGCTTCCACGGCGGTGAGCAGTTCTTC.

The V call is TRBV30, the J call TRBJ2-4; TRBD2 matches 7 bases. The CDR3 covers 13 residues. V lost 0 bases, J lost 8 bases, and 4 bases stayed unmatched. Germline V CDR1 and CDR2: GTSNPN, SVGIG (reference sequence). CDR3 protein: CAWSVRGGDIQYF. CDR3 DNA: TGTGCCTGGAGTGTACGGGGAGGGGACATTCAGTACTTC.

This clone was recorded a few times. The rearrangement joins TRBV30 to TRBJ2-1; D might be TRBD2 (6 bases). Germline lookup yields CDR1 GTSNPN and CDR2 SVGIG (reference sequence). The CDR3 totals 14 residues. Trimming shortened V by 0 bases and J by 9 bases, and 15 bases separated the two germline ends. The DNA for the CDR3 is TGTGCCTGGAGTGTCGGGACTGTACGGAGTGAGCAGTTCTTC. Translated: CAWSVGTVRSEQFF.

In its sample, this clone was seen a few times. The chain joins TRBV4-3 to TRBJ1-5, with D unresolved. This CDR3 region has 15 residues. Germline loops: CDR1 LGHNA, CDR2 YSLEER. Between the trimmed V and J ends, which lost 0 bases and 3 bases, there was a span of 9 bases. The CDR3: CASSQEWHSNQPQHF. CDR3 coding DNA: TGCGCCAGCAGCCAAGAATGGCATTCCAATCAGCCCCAGCATTTT.

The chain has TRBV9 and TRBJ2-3; tentatively, D is TRBD1 (5 bases). CDR3 size: 13 residues. Germline CDR1 is SGDLS and CDR2 is YYNGEE. With 0 bases removed from V and 6 bases from J, the gap between germline ends came to 8 bases. The CDR3 DNA reads as TGTGCCAGCAGCGTAGAGGGGCCGGATACGCAGTATTTT. This gives the protein CASSVEGPDTQYF.

This clone was found a few times. The chain is built from TRBV2 and TRBJ1-5; TRBD1 aligns across 7 bases. The germline V gene encodes CDR1 SNHLY and CDR2 FYNNEI. The V segment lost 0 bases and the J segment 1 base; nucleotides outside the gene matches: 3. The CDR3 runs 16 residues. CDR3: CASSEARGLSNQPQHF. CDR3 DNA sequence: TGTGCCAGCAGTGAAGCTAGGGGGCTGAGCAATCAGCCCCAGCATTTT.

The CDR3: CASSGQGAINTGELFF. In nucleotides, the CDR3 is TGTGCCAGTAGCGGACAGGGGGCTATCAACACCGGGGAGCTGTTTTTT. The V gene is TRBV19, the J gene TRBJ2-2; 11 bases match TRBD1. Germline-derived CDR1 and CDR2 are LNHDA and SQIVND (reference sequence). This CDR3 is 16 amino acids long. V lost 6 bases and J lost 2; bases outside the gene matches: 5.

A few counts support this clone. This chain links TRBV7-8 with TRBJ2-1, with 7 bases aligning to TRBD1. There are 17 residues in the CDR3. Germline lookup yields CDR1 SGHVS and CDR2 FQNEAQ. The V segment lost 3 bases and the J segment 0 bases; nucleotides outside the gene matches: 8. This chain's CDR3 is CASSFKGAISSYNEQFF. The CDR3 nucleotides are TGTGCCAGCAGCTTCAAGGGGGCAATTAGCTCCTACAATGAGCAGTTCTTC.